The 13 T cell receptor beta chains listed next were all sequenced from one sample in a study of blood T cell repertoires in COVID-19. Profiling relied on immunoSEQ multiplex PCR, and the TCRdb table lists in-frame clones only, not all of them. The data show 200,000 to 300,000 clones, 75% to 85% seen once. The sequencing sample was made of peripheral blood. The receptors were gathered from a woman in her sixties or seventies with active or convalescent COVID-19.

Worth noting for this clone: This CDR3 is also generated by other DNA sequences in the sample. This sequence joins TRBV2 and TRBJ1-5; 9 positions match TRBD1. Germline V gene data show CDR1 as SNHLY and CDR2 as FYNNEI. Unmatched junction bases numbered 3, after V lost 5 bases and J lost 4 bases. This CDR3 region has 14 residues. CDR3 DNA sequence: TGTGCCAGCAGTCGACAGGGGGGGAATCAGCCCCAGCATTTT. It yields the protein CASSRQGGNQPQHF.

This chain links TRBV28 with TRBJ1-1, with D unclear. The CDR3 spans 14 residues. Germline CDR1 is MDHEN and CDR2 is SYDVKM. V lost 3 bases and J 5 bases, leaving 13 bases between the germline ends. The CDR3 bases are TGTGCCAGCAGTTTTAGCGGGGTGGGAACTGAAGCTTTCTTT. Encoded protein: CASSFSGVGTEAFF. The full variable domain, rest sourced from reference TRBV28 and TRBJ1-1, is DVKVTQSSRYLVKRTGEKVFLECVQDMDHENMFWYRQDPGLGLRLIYFSYDVKMKEKGDIPEGYSVSREKKERFSLILESASTNQTSMYLCASSFSGVGTEAFFGQGTRLTVV.

This clone has just a few counts. A much larger clonotype is one base distant, so this may be a read error. The chain uses TRBV7-3 and TRBJ1-1, with D uncertain. Trimming pared 2 bases from V and 1 base from J, leaving 5 bases between. The CDR3 totals 13 residues. Germline CDR1 SGHTA, CDR2 FQGTGA. The CDR3 sequence is CASSLDKNTEAFF. The CDR3 DNA is TGTGCCAGCAGCTTAGACAAGAACACTGAAGCTTTCTTT.

The chain recombines TRBV6-2 or TRBV6-3 with TRBJ2-7, with D unclear. V was trimmed by 6 bases and J by 3 bases, leaving 12 bases between them. Germline V gives CDR1 MNHEY, CDR2 SVGEGT. The CDR3 has 13 amino acids. The CDR3 is CASSFRGNYEQYF. CDR3 in DNA: TGTGCCAGCAGCTTTCGAGGAAACTACGAGCAGTACTTC.

V is TRBV10-1 and J is TRBJ2-2; 8 positions agree with TRBD1. Germline lookup yields CDR1 WNHNN and CDR2 SYGVQD (reference sequence). This CDR3 region has 14 residues. With 3 bases clipped from V and 5 bases from J, the junction kept 2 bases outside the gene matches. The CDR3 sequence: CASSEYRGTGELFF. The CDR3 coding sequence is TGCGCCAGCAGTGAATACAGGGGGACCGGGGAGCTGTTTTTT.

Concerning this clone itself: The identical CDR3 is also encoded by other nucleotide sequences in the sample. The J gene is TRBJ1-5, the V gene TRBV19; 9 bases map to TRBD1. The germline V gene has CDR1 LNHDA and CDR2 SQIVND (reference sequence). The CDR3 is made up of 15 amino acids. Unmatched junction bases numbered 10, after V lost 6 bases and J lost 7 bases. CDR3 bases: TGTGCCAGTAGCTCACAACAGGGGGCCGGGCAGCCCCAGCATTTT. The encoded protein is CASSSQQGAGQPQHF.

The chain's CDR3 is CASSPNRDEQYF. CDR3 bases: TGTGCCAGCTCACCTAACAGGGACGAGCAGTACTTC. The chain is built from TRBV18 and TRBJ2-7; D is possibly TRBD1 (6 bases). V dropped 3 bases and J dropped 5 bases, with 8 bases sitting between them. Germline CDR1 reads KGHSH; CDR2 reads LQKENI. The CDR3 is made up of 12 amino acids.

The chain employs TRBV21-1 and TRBJ1-4; the listed D gene, TRBD1, was not tested against the DNA. TRBV21-1 is flagged as a pseudogene. CDR3 length: 16 amino acids. CDR3 loop: CASSKPQTGAREKLFF. CDR3 nucleotides: TGTGCCAGCAGCAAACCCCAGACAGGGGCTAGAGAAAAACTGTTTTTT.

The rearrangement uses TRBV11-3 and TRBJ2-2, with 9 bases aligning to TRBD1. Germline V gene lookup returns CDR1 SGHNT and CDR2 YENEEA. The CDR3 length is 15 residues. V shed 5 bases and J 5 bases; nucleotides not matched to a gene: 6. CDR3 coding DNA: TGTGCCAGCAGCCCGACAGGGGGGGGGACCGGGGAGCTGTTTTTT. This sequence encodes CASSPTGGGTGELFF.

This clone occurred a few times. The rearrangement uses TRBV24-1 and TRBJ1-2, with 8 bases lining up with TRBD1. CDR1 and CDR2 (germline): KGHDR, SFDVKD. This CDR3 region has 13 residues. V lost 3 bases to trimming and J lost 10 bases; unmatched junction nucleotides: 6. CDR3 sequence (DNA): TGTGCCACCAGTGATGCCCAGGGGGCCATCTACACCTTC. It specifies CATSDAQGAIYTF.

This chain uses TRBV14 with TRBJ1-5; D is perhaps TRBD1 (6 bases). The CDR3 loop spans 22 amino acids. Germline lookup yields CDR1 SGHDN and CDR2 FVKESK. The germline V and J ends were trimmed by 1 base and 0 bases, with 28 bases remaining between them. The DNA of the CDR3 is TGTGCCAGCAGCCAAGTCTGTGGCAACTCTCAGGGTAGGGGGAATAGCAATCAGCCCCAGCATTTT. Encoded protein: CASSQVCGNSQGRGNSNQPQHF.

The chain's CDR3 is CASSEAGTGSNQPQHF. Here the CDR3 DNA reads TGTGCCAGCAGTGAAGCGGGGACAGGGTCAAATCAGCCCCAGCATTTT. This rearrangement joins TRBV6-1 to TRBJ1-5; 9 nucleotides align to TRBD1. CDR1 is MNHNS and CDR2 is SASEGT in the germline V gene. This CDR3 comprises 16 residues. Trimming removed 0 bases from V and 4 bases from J; junction bases left unmatched: 4.

The V gene is TRBV5-4, the J gene TRBJ2-5, with 11 bases identical to TRBD2. Trimming at V came to 5 bases and at J to 1 base, leaving 4 bases not matched to a gene. There are 15 residues in the CDR3. The germline V gene encodes CDR1 SGHNT and CDR2 YYREEE (reference sequence). This chain's CDR3 is CASRLTSGAQETQYF. The CDR3 coding sequence is TGTGCCAGCAGGTTGACTAGCGGGGCCCAAGAGACCCAGTACTTC.